What follows are 10 T cell receptor beta chains derived from one specimen sequenced in a study of T cells in Graves' hyperthyroidism and ophthalmopathy (dated by TCRdb to about 2019). Receptor libraries were prepared by multiplex PCR. The reads were generated on an Illumina HiSeq 2000. The TCR beta CDR3 regions were amplified from RNA transcripts. The TCR CDR3 was subjected to a first round of RT-PCR using the HTBI primer set and the Qiagen OneStep RT-PCR kit. Starting from the raw public reads, TCRdb applied fastp trimming at Q25, assembled clones with MiXCR and retained in-frame beta chains. Duplicate CDR3 protein sequences are folded into a single record with the most common DNA and genes. In all, the sample holds hundreds of thousands of distinct CDR3 sequences, and roughly 40% of those were seen once. Around 10% of the sample rests with the top ten. The sequencing input was blood. The receptors come from a man between 18 and 35 years old with Graves' hyperthyroidism.

This rearrangement joins TRBV5-1 to TRBJ1-1, with 7 bases aligning to TRBD1. The CDR3 consists of 14 residues. Germline V gene lookup returns CDR1 SGHRS and CDR2 YFSETQ. V dropped 5 bases and J dropped 1; count of bases not matched to a gene: 5. The CDR3 DNA sequence: TGCGCCAGCAGGATGGGACAGCGGAACACTGAAGCTTTCTTT. The encoded protein is CASRMGQRNTEAFF.

The sample holds many counts of this clonotype. This sequence joins TRBV20-1 and TRBJ2-7, with unresolved D. CDR3 size: 12 residues. Trimming took off 0 bases at V and 4 bases at J, with 7 bases between the two ends. The germline CDR1 and CDR2 sequences are DFQATT and SNEGSKA (reference sequence). The CDR3 coding sequence is TGCAGTGCTAGAGAGTCTGTATACGAGCAGTACTTC. Its translation: CSARESVYEQYF.

The chain employs TRBV12-3 or TRBV12-4 and TRBJ2-2; D is uncertain. The length of the CDR3 is 14 residues. V was cut by 3 bases and J by 5 bases, with 10 bases left in between. This CDR3 reads CASSFDTWTGELFF. As DNA, the CDR3 is TGTGCCAGCAGTTTCGACACCTGGACCGGGGAGCTGTTTTTT.

The chain has TRBV4-3 and TRBJ2-7; D is ambiguous. The CDR3 is 15 residues long. Trimming removed 1 base at V and 2 bases at J, with 12 bases between. The germline gives CDR1 LGHNA, CDR2 YSLEER. The CDR3 sequence: CASSQVEGFAYEQYF. The CDR3 bases are TGCGCCAGCAGCCAAGTAGAAGGTTTCGCCTACGAGCAGTACTTC.

A few counts support this clonotype. The gene calls are TRBV7-9 and TRBJ1-1, with D unclear. The germline CDR1 and CDR2 sequences are SEHNR and FQNEAQ (reference sequence). CDR3 length equals 14 residues. V lost 1 base to trimming and J lost 4 bases, with 10 bases between them. The CDR3, as DNA: TGTGCCAGCAGCTTAGGAGGGTTTGGCACTGAAGCTTTCTTT. Its protein is CASSLGGFGTEAFF.

The V gene is TRBV9, the J gene TRBJ2-3; D may correspond to TRBD1 or TRBD2 (6 bases each). The V and J ends lost 2 bases and 0 bases respectively, with 16 bases between them. Germline V lookup: CDR1 SGDLS, CDR2 YYNGEE. This CDR3 contains 17 residues. The CDR3 is CASSVRVRGHSTDTQYF. The CDR3 coding sequence is TGTGCCAGCAGCGTCCGAGTCCGGGGGCACAGCACAGATACGCAGTATTTT.

This clonotype was detected a few times. The chain recombines TRBV29-1 with TRBJ1-2, with a tentative D call TRBD1 (6 bases). The CDR3 has 11 residues. Germline CDR1 is SQVTM and CDR2 is ANQGSEA. Trimming stripped 8 bases from V and 6 bases from J, with 13 bases between. The CDR3 here is CSLQGGNGYTF. The CDR3 nucleotides read TGCAGCTTACAGGGAGGGAATGGCTACACCTTC. The whole variable domain, remainder taken from reference TRBV29-1 and TRBJ1-2, is SAVISQKPSRDICQRGTSLTIQCQVDSQVTMMFWYRQQPGQSLTLIATANQGSEATYESGFVIDKFPISRPNLTFSTLTVSNMSPEDSSIYLCSLQGGNGYTFGSGTRLTVV.

This clonotype was counted at least ten times. The chain combines TRBV7-2 with TRBJ1-1; no clear D gene. The V end was cut by 5 bases, the J end by 5 bases, with 12 bases between. Per germline, CDR1 SGHTA and CDR2 FQGNSA. The CDR3 has 13 residues. The CDR3 DNA follows: TGTGCCAGCAGCCCTCAATTGGGAACTGAAGCTTTCTTT. Residues: CASSPQLGTEAFF.

As to this clonotype: A much larger clone differs from this one at a single base, so this may be a read error. This chain connects TRBV25-1 to TRBJ1-1, with D tentatively TRBD1 (6 bases). The CDR3 contains 17 residues. Germline V CDR1 and CDR2: MGHDK, SYGVNS. CDR3 loop: CASSDPKQGSGNTEASF. CDR3 nucleotides: TGTGCCAGCAGTGACCCCAAGCAGGGGTCTGGGAACACTGAAGCTTCCTTT.

In this sample, this clonotype turned up many times. This chain uses TRBV2 with TRBJ1-4; 7 bases line up with TRBD1. The CDR3 consists of 15 residues. Germline CDR1 SNHLY, CDR2 FYNNEI. The J segment lost 0 bases and the V segment lost 7 bases, leaving 5 bases of the junction unmatched. The chain's CDR3 is CASNGDSATNEKLFF. As DNA, the CDR3 is TGTGCCAGCAATGGGGACAGTGCAACTAATGAAAAACTGTTTTTT.